Listed here are 30 T cell receptor beta chains from one sample, sequenced in a study of T cells after yellow fever vaccination. TCRdb recomputed calls from the 5' RACE reads with MiXCR, one row per CDR3 protein. The repertoire holds about 22,000 distinct CDR3 sequences, with roughly 5.5% as singletons. The sample here was PBMCs, either bulk or a sorted T-cell subset (CD4+, CD8+, memory, or dextramer-sorted; not recorded which), taken roughly 46 days after the first yellow fever vaccination. All receptors derive from a man between 18 and 35 years old who received the YFV17D yellow fever vaccine.

This clonotype was picked up many times. The chain joins TRBV7-8 to TRBJ1-2; tentatively, D is TRBD1 (5 bases). The CDR3 consists of 13 residues. Trimming removed 6 bases at V and 6 bases at J, with 14 bases between. The germline V gene encodes CDR1 SGHVS and CDR2 FQNEAQ. CDR3 nucleotides: TGTGCCAGCAGACCTAGGGCAGGGAATGGCTACACCTTC. The encoded protein is CASRPRAGNGYTF.

This clonotype showed up many times. The rearrangement links TRBV6-1 to TRBJ1-2; D possibly corresponds to TRBD1 (6 bases). This CDR3 has 14 amino acids. V dropped 6 bases and J dropped 7 bases, with 18 bases sitting between them. Germline V CDR1 and CDR2: MNHNS, SASEGT. CDR3 bases: TGTGCCAGCAGACTAGACACGGGGGGCTCTGGCTACACCTTC. Translating gives CASRLDTGGSGYTF.

This clonotype showed up many times. This rearrangement joins TRBV6-1 to TRBJ1-2; D possibly corresponds to TRBD1 (6 bases). Germline values: CDR1 MNHNS, CDR2 SASEGT. This CDR3 region has 15 residues. V lost 6 bases, J lost 1 base, and 15 bases lay in between. The CDR3 nucleotides are TGTGCCAGCAGCCCCGGGGGGGCCGGTAACTATGGCTACACCTTC. It is translated as CASSPGGAGNYGYTF.

This clonotype counts as large. CDR3 sequence: CASSLVGGANTGELFF. The CDR3 DNA is TGTGCCAGCAGCTTAGTAGGGGGCGCGAACACCGGGGAGCTGTTTTTT. V gene TRBV7-2 combines with J gene TRBJ2-2; 7 bases map to TRBD1. Germline V gene sequence: CDR1 SGHTA, CDR2 FQGNSA. Trimming cost V 1 base and J 0 bases; bases outside gene matches: 2. The CDR3 is made up of 16 amino acids.

This clonotype was observed at least ten times. V usage is TRBV5-1 and J usage is TRBJ2-1, with D perhaps matching TRBD1 (5 bases). Germline CDR1 is SGHRS and CDR2 is YFSETQ. Trimming shortened V by 0 bases and J by 7 bases, and 14 bases separated the two germline ends. The CDR3 is 15 amino acids. CDR3 amino acids: CASSLEGRRDNEQFF. DNA of the CDR3: TGCGCCAGCAGCTTGGAGGGGCGCAGGGATAATGAGCAGTTCTTC.

This clonotype has at least ten counts. The chain links TRBV12-3 or TRBV12-4 to TRBJ2-3; D not resolved. The CDR3 has 15 amino acids. V was shortened by 7 bases and J by 3 bases, with 17 bases between the two germline ends. CDR3 in amino acids: CASTSDAQRTDTQYF. In DNA form, the CDR3 reads TGTGCCAGCACCTCGGACGCCCAGAGGACAGATACGCAGTATTTT.

This clonotype appeared many times. The CDR3 sequence is CASSLFTDYNEKLFF. The CDR3, as DNA: TGTGCCAGCAGCTTGTTTACGGATTATAATGAAAAACTGTTTTTT. The rearrangement links TRBV5-5 to TRBJ1-4; D remains unclear. V was cut by 1 base and J by 4 bases, with 11 bases left in between. The CDR3 loop spans 15 amino acids. CDR1 is SGHKS and CDR2 is YYEKEE in the germline V gene (reference sequence).

This clonotype was seen at least ten times. The chain employs TRBV9 and TRBJ1-3; no firm D call. CDR1 is SGDLS, CDR2 YYNGEE, per germline. V shed 1 base and J shed 0 bases, with 8 bases lying between them. This CDR3 contains 15 residues. The CDR3, as DNA: TGTGCCAGCAGCGTACAGATGGGCTCTGGAAACACCATATATTTT. Protein sequence: CASSVQMGSGNTIYF. The variable domain in full, with the rest retrieved from reference TRBV9 and TRBJ1-3, is DSGVTQTPKHLITATGQRVTLRCSPRSGDLSVYWYQQSLDQGLQFLIQYYNGEERAKGNILERFSAQQFPDLHSELNLSSLELGDSALYFCASSVQMGSGNTIYFGEGSWLTVV.

This clonotype was observed at least ten times. V and J are TRBV4-2 and TRBJ2-2, with no clear D. The germline V and J ends were trimmed by 0 bases and 7 bases, with 12 bases remaining between them. CDR1 and CDR2 from the germline V gene are LGHNA and YNFKEQ. The length of the CDR3 is 15 residues. The CDR3 sequence: CASSQDYVFDGELFF. CDR3 sequence (DNA): TGTGCCAGCAGCCAAGATTATGTTTTCGACGGGGAGCTGTTTTTT.

This clonotype has a count of ten or more. The chain employs TRBV6-5 and TRBJ1-6; D possibly corresponds to TRBD1 (5 bases). The CDR3 totals 14 residues. CDR1 is MNHEY and CDR2 is SVGAGI in the germline V gene. V shed 6 bases and J shed 9 bases, with 15 bases lying between them. CDR3 protein: CASSAPGFASPLHF. Here the CDR3 DNA reads TGTGCCAGCAGCGCACCAGGGTTTGCTTCACCCCTCCACTTT.

This clonotype was detected ten times or more. The genes are TRBV5-4 and TRBJ2-3, with 11 bases aligning to TRBD2. Germline V gene data show CDR1 as SGHNT and CDR2 as YYREEE (reference sequence). J gave up 4 bases and V 1 base, and 8 bases lay outside the gene matches. The CDR3 is 17 residues long. The CDR3 bases are TGTGCCAGCAGCTTGCAGAGGACTAGCGGGCGGGCAGATACGCAGTATTTT. This encodes CASSLQRTSGRADTQYF.

This clonotype came up many times. The chain joins TRBV20-1 to TRBJ2-3; no reliable D call. V lost 4 bases and J 1 base, leaving 6 bases between the germline ends. This CDR3 comprises 12 residues. Germline-derived CDR1 and CDR2 are DFQATT and SNEGSKA (reference sequence). Here the CDR3 DNA reads TGCAGTGCTATTGGTGGCACAGATACGCAGTATTTT. Its translation is CSAIGGTDTQYF.

This clonotype came up many times. The chain has TRBV6-2 or TRBV6-3 and TRBJ1-2, with TRBD1 matching 8 bases. The junction had 8 bases not matched to a gene; V was cut back by 6 bases and J by 8 bases. Germline values: CDR1 MNHEY, CDR2 SVGEGT. This CDR3 has 13 amino acids. DNA for the CDR3: TGTGCCAGCAGCCGACCCGACAGGGGCGGCTACACCTTC. As protein: CASSRPDRGGYTF.

This clonotype has ten or more counts. The J gene is TRBJ1-1, the V gene TRBV6-9; D unresolved. V lost 6 bases to trimming and J lost 6 bases, with 5 bases between them. The V gene's germline CDR1 is MNHGY and CDR2 SVAAGI. The CDR3 totals 10 residues. CDR3 sequence (DNA): TGTGCCAGCAGGGCGCCTGAAGCTTTCTTT. Its protein product is CASRAPEAFF.

This clonotype was found many times. The V call is TRBV12-3 or TRBV12-4, the J call TRBJ1-2; D not resolved. The CDR3 totals 14 residues. V gave up 3 bases and J gave up 2 bases, with 10 bases separating them. The chain's CDR3 is CASSFNGPNYGYTF. The CDR3 DNA reads TGTGCCAGCAGTTTTAATGGGCCCAACTATGGCTACACCTTC.

This clonotype has at least ten counts. Written as DNA, the CDR3 is TGTGCCAGCAGCCAAGATCTGGCAGCGCCCTCCTACGAGCAGTACTTC. Its translation is CASSQDLAAPSYEQYF. The V gene is TRBV4-2, the J gene TRBJ2-7; D unclear. Trimming left V 0 bases short and J 0 bases short, with 12 bases between. In germline, CDR1 is LGHNA, CDR2 YNFKEQ. The CDR3 runs 16 residues.

This clonotype was seen many times. The CDR3 DNA reads TGTGCCACCAGTGACCCGACAGGGGGCTCGGGCACCGGGGAGCTGTTTTTT. As protein: CATSDPTGGSGTGELFF. The gene calls are TRBV24-1 and TRBJ2-2; 10 bases align to TRBD1. Germline V gene sequence: CDR1 KGHDR, CDR2 SFDVKD. The CDR3 totals 17 residues. With 4 bases clipped from V and 4 bases from J, the junction kept 8 bases outside the gene matches.

The sample holds many counts of this clonotype. The V gene is TRBV20-1, the J gene TRBJ1-6, with D possibly TRBD1 on 5 matching bases. This CDR3 has 12 residues. Germline CDR1 reads DFQATT; CDR2 reads SNEGSKA (reference sequence). Trimming stripped 6 bases from V and 9 bases from J, with 12 bases between. CDR3 amino acids: CSAVDSASPLHF. CDR3 coding DNA: TGCAGTGCCGTAGACAGTGCTTCACCCCTCCACTTT.

This clonotype was detected ten times or more. The V gene is TRBV6-1, the J gene TRBJ2-7; 8 bases agree with TRBD2. The J segment lost 0 bases and the V segment lost 6 bases, leaving 10 bases of the junction unmatched. From germline, CDR1 is MNHNS and CDR2 SASEGT. The CDR3 loop spans 16 amino acids. In DNA form, the CDR3 reads TGTGCCAGCAGCGAACGTAGCGGGGCGAGCTCCTACGAGCAGTACTTC. It codes for CASSERSGASSYEQYF.

This clonotype was seen repeatedly, ten times or more. V and J are TRBV21-1 and TRBJ1-5; TRBD1, the table's D call, lacks a check against the DNA. TRBV21-1 represents a pseudogene. This CDR3 region has 16 residues. The CDR3 DNA reads as TGTGCCAGCAGCAAATCCCTTGCCAGGGTCAATCAGCCCCAGCATTTT. It encodes CASSKSLARVNQPQHF.

This clonotype has a count of ten or more. V usage is TRBV7-3 and J usage is TRBJ2-3; D not certain. The length of the CDR3 is 15 residues. V lost 5 bases and J lost 1, with 13 bases in between. Germline assignment: CDR1 SGHTA and CDR2 FQGTGA. The CDR3 DNA follows: TGTGCCAGCAGCCCCGTGGGCACCGGCACAGATACGCAGTATTTT. Translating gives CASSPVGTGTDTQYF.

This clonotype showed up many times. The CDR3, as DNA: TGTGCCATCAAGGGGAGCTATGGCTACACCTTC. This codes for CAIKGSYGYTF. This chain links TRBV10-3 with TRBJ1-2, with D possibly being TRBD1 (5 bases). The CDR3 has 11 residues. With 7 bases removed from V and 4 bases from J, the gap between germline ends came to 7 bases. CDR1 is ENHRY, CDR2 SYGVKD, per germline.

Ten or more counts support this clonotype. The chain is built from TRBV7-3 and TRBJ2-3; 8 bases agree with TRBD2. Germline CDR1 is SGHTA and CDR2 is FQGTGA. Germline trimming cut 4 bases from V and 1 base from J; bases unmatched to any gene: 7. This CDR3 spans 16 amino acids. CDR3: CASSSGLADGTDTQYF. CDR3 bases: TGTGCCAGCAGCTCTGGACTAGCCGATGGCACAGATACGCAGTATTTT.

This clonotype was counted ten times or more. The rearrangement joins TRBV7-3 to TRBJ2-1, with 10 bases identical to TRBD2. This CDR3 is 17 amino acids long. Germline-derived CDR1 and CDR2 are SGHTA and FQGTGA. After removal of 1 base from V and 5 bases from J, the junction contained 8 bases not matched to a gene. This CDR3 is CASSLIPSGGGHNEQFF. CDR3 DNA sequence: TGTGCCAGCAGCTTAATCCCCAGCGGGGGGGGCCACAATGAGCAGTTCTTC. Full variable domain (rest looked up from reference TRBV7-3 and TRBJ2-1): GAGVSQTPSNKVTEKGKYVELRCDPISGHTALYWYRQSLGQGPEFLIYFQGTGAADDSGLPNDRFFAVRPEGSVSTLKIQRTERGDSAVYLCASSLIPSGGGHNEQFFGPGTRLTVL.

This clonotype occurred many times. This chain connects TRBV7-9 to TRBJ2-5; either TRBD1 or TRBD2 may fit D (6 bases each). This CDR3 comprises 15 residues. Germline V gives CDR1 SEHNR, CDR2 FQNEAQ (reference sequence). V lost 5 bases, J lost 4 bases, and 17 bases lay in between. The CDR3 is CASSIPRGPAETQYF. In DNA form, the CDR3 reads TGTGCCAGCAGCATCCCACGGGGGCCCGCAGAGACCCAGTACTTC.

This clonotype has at least ten counts. V and J are TRBV5-6 and TRBJ2-5; D might be TRBD2 (5 bases). Trimming removed 0 bases at V and 5 bases at J, with 11 bases between. This CDR3 contains 14 residues. The V gene's germline CDR1 is SGHDT and CDR2 YYEEEE. The CDR3 coding sequence is TGTGCCAGCAGCTTGGCCGGGGTGGCGGAGACCCAGTACTTC. This translates into CASSLAGVAETQYF. Supplemented by reference TRBV5-6 and TRBJ2-5, the full variable domain reads DAGVTQSPTHLIKTRGQQVTLRCSPKSGHDTVSWYQQALGQGPQFIFQYYEEEERQRGNFPDRFSGHQFPNYSSELNVNALLLGDSALYLCASSLAGVAETQYFGPGTRLLVL.

The sample holds many counts of this clonotype. The rearrangement joins TRBV5-4 to TRBJ2-5; 7 bases line up with TRBD1. There are 15 residues in the CDR3. In germline, CDR1 is SGHNT, CDR2 YYREEE (reference sequence). Trimming took 2 bases from V and 2 from J; bases not matched to a gene: 6. This CDR3 is CASSFALGQQETQYF. The CDR3 nucleotides are TGTGCCAGCAGCTTCGCCTTGGGACAGCAAGAGACCCAGTACTTC.

This clonotype was observed many times. The rearrangement uses TRBV7-8 and TRBJ1-5, with 9 bases that match TRBD1. CDR1 is SGHVS, CDR2 FQNEAQ, per germline. The CDR3 has 18 residues. The V and J ends lost 5 bases and 0 bases, in that order; junction bases with no gene match: 11. CDR3 in DNA: TGTGCCAGCAGCCCCGACAGGGGGACCAGATATAGCAATCAGCCCCAGCATTTT. Residues: CASSPDRGTRYSNQPQHF.

The sample holds many counts of this clonotype. The chain is built from TRBV12-3 or TRBV12-4 and TRBJ1-2; D is undetermined. The CDR3 has 13 residues. Deletions cut 4 bases from V and 7 bases from J, with 13 bases between. In DNA, the CDR3 is TGTGCCAGCAGTTCCAATGGTTTCGGTGGCTACACCTTC. Translating gives CASSSNGFGGYTF.

This clonotype was found many times. This chain connects TRBV11-1 to TRBJ2-1; 7 nucleotides agree with TRBD1. Trimming cost V 4 bases and J 3 bases; bases outside gene matches: 6. Germline CDR1 reads SGHAT; CDR2 reads FQDESV (reference sequence). The CDR3 loop spans 15 amino acids. Written as DNA, the CDR3 is TGTGCCAGCAGCTATTTCGGGACAGTCTACAATGAGCAGTTCTTC. This sequence encodes CASSYFGTVYNEQFF.